The rows below give T cell receptor beta chains drawn from one sample of a study of identical twins. Using its own MiXCR run on the 5' RACE reads, TCRdb lists one record per CDR3 protein. Counted here are 200,000 to 250,000 distinct CDR3 sequences, around 15% occurring once; the ten biggest clones make up around 9%. Sequencing input: memory (CD45RO+) T cells sorted from blood. The receptor set was obtained from a young woman in good health. Both conserved end residues are part of each CDR3. D genes are given only for firm matches. Not every row has a clone size; where given, it reads once, few, many or a size class.

>few|17|TRBJ2-1|TRBV7-6|TRBD2
TGTGCCAGCAGCTCCTGGAAAAGCGGGAGCTCCTACAATGAGCAGTTCTTC
CASSSWKSGSSYNEQFF
>.|16|TRBJ1-6|TRBV7-8|.
TGTGCCAGCAGCTTAGCCCGGAACAGGGAGGACTCACCCCTCCACTTT
CASSLARNREDSPLHF
>few|13|TRBJ1-1|TRBV3-1|.
TGTGCCAGCAGCCAAAGAGGAGGCACTGAAGCTTTCTTT
CASSQRGGTEAFF
>.|15|TRBJ1-2|TRBV13|.
TGTGCCAGCAGCTTAGATCGGGGAACGGACTATGGCTACACCTTC
CASSLDRGTDYGYTF
>.|12|TRBJ2-5|TRBV10-3|.
TGTGCCATCAGTGCAGGGGTCGAGACCCAGTACTTC
CAISAGVETQYF
>.|16|TRBJ1-3|TRBV7-9|TRBD1
TGTGCCAGCAGCTCCGGGACAGGGCGCCAAGTGGACACCATATATTTT
CASSSGTGRQVDTIYF
>.|13|TRBJ1-2|TRBV18|.
TGTGCCAGCTCACCACGTCGGCAGTATGGCTACACCTTC
CASSPRRQYGYTF
>few|14|TRBJ2-3|TRBV30|.
TGTGCCTGGAGGGGGAGGCCGAGCACAGATACGCAGTATTTT
CAWRGRPSTDTQYF
>few|13|TRBJ2-1|TRBV12-5|.
TGTGCTAGTGGTTTGGTCGCAGGAGGTGAGCAGTTCTTC
CASGLVAGGEQFF
>few|17|TRBJ2-7|TRBV5-1|.
TGCGCCAGCAGCTTGGTGGGACGCGGGGCACAATCCTACGAGCAGTACTTC
CASSLVGRGAQSYEQYF
>.|12|TRBJ2-5|TRBV20-1|TRBD2
TGCAGTGCTCAGCGGGAACAAGAGACCCAGTACTTC
CSAQREQETQYF
>few|13|TRBJ1-1|TRBV12-3/TRBV12-4|.
TGTGCCAGCAGTTTACTGGAGGGAGATGAAGCTTTCTTT
CASSLLEGDEAFF
>.|16|TRBJ2-3|TRBV7-9|TRBD2
TGTGCCAGCAGCTTTAATAGCGGGAGAAGCACAGATACGCAGTATTTT
CASSFNSGRSTDTQYF
>few|17|TRBJ2-3|TRBV5-1|.
TGCGCCAGCAGCCCGTCACCGGGACTTTCCCGCGTAGATACGCAGTATTTT
CASSPSPGLSRVDTQYF
>.|13|TRBJ2-3|TRBV7-3|.
TGTGCCAGCAGCTTATACAGCACAGATACGCAGTATTTT
CASSLYSTDTQYF
>.|16|TRBJ2-3|TRBV9|TRBD2
TGTGCCAGCAGCCCCGCGGGCGGGAGGGCCAGAGATACGCAGTATTTT
CASSPAGGRARDTQYF